Detailed here is one T cell receptor beta chain. Its target is unknown. Included as multiple sclerosis controls were treatment-naive patients who had stable or active relapsing-remitting disease. RNA was extracted with the RNeasy kit, and a quantity of 0.5 to 1 ug was reverse transcribed using random hexamers. The method of amplification for TCR beta CDR3 was immunoSEQ multiplex PCR, covering 54 Vbeta and 13 Jbeta. TCRdb independently ran MiXCR on the immunoSEQ multiplex PCR reads; one entry per CDR3 protein. In the table there are around 200,000 distinct CDR3 sequences, 95% of which are singletons. The data belong to a study of CD8 T cells in Susac syndrome. Study outcomes and limitations: An acknowledgment was made by the study that its TCR sequencing and HLA analysis involved relatively few individuals.

This CDR3 comprises 13 residues. CDR1 GTSNPN and CDR2 SVGIG come from the germline V gene (reference sequence). V was clipped by 4 bases and J by 2 bases, with 11 bases between them. The clonotype comes from a human donor with multiple sclerosis. Specimen: CD4+ T cells from PBMCs. This chain joins TRBV30 and TRBJ1-2; D is ambiguous. The CDR3 bases are TGTGCCTGGACTGCATTGAGAAACTATGGCTACACCTTC. Protein: CAWTALRNYGYTF.